This T cell receptor (beta chain) was recorded in a study of blood T cell repertoires in COVID-19. Study-wide context: Spain, Italy and the United States supplied samples that represented acute and convalescent COVID-19. From T cells, B-cell-depleted T cells, or PBMCs came the material, which was cDNA or gDNA.

Original processing methods: Estimation of nucleated cell counts relied on the amplification of reference gene primers. Using immunoSEQ multiplex PCR, the repertoire was profiled, and TCRdb retains in-frame clones only, with some absent. The V and J calls and clone size were taken over from that table, and D and trimming were inferred from the DNA. The table has some 120,000 clones, 80% to 90% seen once. The V end lost 2 bases, the J end lost 1 base, and 8 bases lay between the germline ends. This CDR3 has 13 amino acids. CDR1 is SQVTM, CDR2 ANQGSEA, per germline. The J gene is TRBJ1-1, the V gene TRBV29-1, with D possibly TRBD1 on 6 matching bases. The TCR comes from a man between 65 and 85 years old with active or convalescent COVID-19. The sequenced sample was peripheral blood. CDR3 sequence: CSVEKGGNTEAFF. As DNA, the CDR3 is TGCAGCGTTGAAAAAGGGGGGAACACTGAAGCTTTCTTT.